These 24 T cell receptor beta chains came from one sample sequenced in a study of shared T cell receptors in the human thymus. Here immunoSEQ multiplex PCR was the method, and the copy in TCRdb shows in-frame clones only, minus some. Of approximately 660,000 clones listed, more than 75% are singletons. These data also formed part of another study, on human thymus T cells.

Sequencing was done on a sample of thymocytes. These receptors all come from a boy under two years old with a congenital heart defect.

This clone was seen a single time. The V gene is TRBV13, the J gene TRBJ2-5, with a possible D match to TRBD1 (5 bases). The CDR3 consists of 15 residues. V lost 3 bases, J lost 2 bases, and 13 bases lay in between. CDR1 and CDR2 from the germline V gene are PRHDT and FYEKMQ (reference sequence). CDR3 amino acids: CASSLQGSLQETQYF. Written as DNA, the CDR3 is TGTGCCAGCAGCTTGCAGGGAAGCCTGCAAGAGACCCAGTACTTC.

The rearrangement links TRBV14 to TRBJ2-1; TRBD1 matches at 10 bases. The J segment lost 16 bases and the V segment lost 2 bases, leaving 14 bases of the junction unmatched. The germline V gene encodes CDR1 SGHDN and CDR2 FVKESK. The CDR3 consists of 15 residues. The CDR3 DNA follows: TGTGCCAGCAGCCAAAGCGACAGGGGGCTAAATCTGGAATTCTTC. As protein: CASSQSDRGLNLEFF.

This sequence joins TRBV13 and TRBJ2-5; possibly TRBD2 for D (5 bases). Per germline, CDR1 PRHDT and CDR2 FYEKMQ (reference sequence). The V end was cut by 0 bases, the J end by 4 bases, with 6 bases between. The CDR3 is 13 residues long. CDR3 in amino acids: CASSLGAGETQYF. The CDR3 nucleotides are TGTGCCAGCAGCTTAGGTGCGGGAGAGACCCAGTACTTC.

The chain couples TRBV2 to TRBJ2-1; D unclear. The V gene's germline CDR1 is SNHLY and CDR2 FYNNEI. Trimming left V 6 bases short and J 4 bases short, with 19 bases between. CDR3 size: 16 residues. The DNA of the CDR3 is TGTGCCAGCAGCCCCGAGGTCTCGACTCCTTACAATGAGCAGTTCTTC. Translating gives CASSPEVSTPYNEQFF.

The rearrangement joins TRBV19 to TRBJ1-5; D unresolved. Germline values: CDR1 LNHDA, CDR2 SQIVND (reference sequence). The V gene lost 0 bases and the J gene lost 4 bases, with 7 bases spanning the gap. The CDR3 has 14 amino acids. The CDR3 DNA is TGTGCCAGTAGTATAGACGGGGAAAATCAGCCCCAGCATTTT. It encodes CASSIDGENQPQHF.

The J gene is TRBJ2-7, the V gene TRBV4-2; possibly TRBD2 for D (6 bases). The germline V gene has CDR1 LGHNA and CDR2 YNFKEQ. Trimming removed 4 bases from V and 0 bases from J, with 28 bases in between. The CDR3 length is 20 residues. CDR3 coding DNA: TGTGCCAGCAGCCTCCGAATCGGTATCAGGGAGTCCGGGGGCTCCTACGAGCAGTACTTC. It yields the protein CASSLRIGIRESGGSYEQYF.

This rearrangement joins TRBV7-6 to TRBJ1-1; D is uncertain. The V gene lost 7 bases and the J gene lost 0 bases, with 12 bases spanning the gap. The germline CDR1 and CDR2 sequences are SGHVS and FNYEAQ. The CDR3 covers 14 residues. CDR3 in amino acids: CASTGAAVNTEAFF. The CDR3 DNA sequence: TGTGCCAGCACCGGAGCCGCTGTGAACACTGAAGCTTTCTTT.

V is TRBV7-2 and J is TRBJ1-2; 8 positions agree with TRBD1. Germline CDR1 and CDR2: SGHTA and FQGNSA. The CDR3 length is 15 residues. With 3 bases clipped from V and 10 bases from J, the junction kept 13 bases outside the gene matches. CDR3 in amino acids: CASSFGSGTGRSYTF. The CDR3, as DNA: TGTGCCAGCAGCTTTGGGTCCGGGACAGGTCGTTCCTACACCTTC.

This rearrangement joins TRBV4-1 to TRBJ1-2, with D unresolved. Germline V gene data show CDR1 as MGHRA and CDR2 as YSYEKL. This CDR3 contains 14 residues. V lost 0 bases to trimming and J lost 3 bases, with 8 bases between them. The DNA for the CDR3 is TGCGCCAGCAGCCAAGAAGAGTCATACTATGGCTACACCTTC. As protein: CASSQEESYYGYTF.

The chain employs TRBV5-8 and TRBJ2-4; 9 bases are a match to TRBD2. The germline V gene has CDR1 SGHTS and CDR2 YDEGEE. Unmatched junction bases numbered 13, after V lost 5 bases and J lost 1 base. The CDR3 extends over 18 amino acids. CDR3 DNA: TGTGCCAGCAGGTACCGACCCACTAGCGGGTCGGCCAAAAACATTCAGTACTTC. It translates to CASRYRPTSGSAKNIQYF.

The chain employs TRBV5-5 and TRBJ1-2; TRBD1 agrees at 8 bases. There are 17 residues in the CDR3. Germline assignment: CDR1 SGHKS and CDR2 YYEKEE (reference sequence). V was clipped by 2 bases and J by 4 bases; unmatched bases: 13. The CDR3 DNA is TGTGCCAGCAGCTTCCGACAGGGGCCTACGGCGGCCTATGGCTACACCTTC. Translation: CASSFRQGPTAAYGYTF.

J is TRBJ2-7 and V is TRBV18; no definite D call. The germline gives CDR1 KGHSH, CDR2 LQKENI. This CDR3 region has 16 residues. V shed 1 base and J shed 0 bases, with 13 bases lying between them. In nucleotides, the CDR3 is TGTGCCAGCTCACCACAGGCAGGAAGAACCTCCTACGAGCAGTACTTC. Residues: CASSPQAGRTSYEQYF.

About this clone: At one boundary the junction diverges from the germline segment, which might be a read error. Other DNA sequences in this specimen translate into the identical CDR3. The V gene is TRBV15, the J gene TRBJ1-3; no clear D. Germline CDR1 is LNHNV and CDR2 is YYDKDF (reference sequence). This CDR3 is 15 amino acids long. This CDR3 reads CATSRGQRGGNTIYF. Written as DNA, the CDR3 is TGTGCCACCAGCAGAGGGCAGCGTGGAGGAAATACCATATATTTT.

The chain has TRBV5-4 and TRBJ2-3; TRBD2 aligns across 8 bases. The V gene's germline CDR1 is SGHNT and CDR2 YYREEE (reference sequence). V trimming: 1 base; J trimming: 1 base; junction bases outside the gene matches: 8. The CDR3 totals 17 residues. The CDR3 protein is CASSLKGLAGGTDTQYF. The CDR3 region has the DNA TGTGCCAGCAGCTTGAAAGGTCTAGCGGGTGGCACAGATACGCAGTATTTT.

The gene calls are TRBV4-1 and TRBJ2-1; D gene unclear. CDR1 and CDR2 (germline): MGHRA, YSYEKL. This CDR3 region has 13 residues. Trimming pared 0 bases from V and 4 bases from J, leaving 4 bases between. The CDR3 sequence: CASSQDVYNEQFF. The CDR3 DNA is TGCGCCAGCAGCCAAGACGTTTACAATGAGCAGTTCTTC.

The chain recombines TRBV5-1 with TRBJ2-3, with 11 positions matching TRBD1. This CDR3 spans 17 amino acids. The germline gives CDR1 SGHRS, CDR2 YFSETQ. Trimming removed 3 bases from V and 1 base from J; junction bases left unmatched: 7. The CDR3: CASSSRTGGGRTDTQYF. The CDR3 nucleotides are TGCGCCAGCAGCTCCAGGACAGGGGGCGGGCGCACAGATACGCAGTATTTT.

The sample holds a few counts of this clone. J is TRBJ1-3 and V is TRBV19; a weak D match, TRBD1 (6 bases). Germline values: CDR1 LNHDA, CDR2 SQIVND (reference sequence). Between the trimmed V and J ends, which lost 0 bases and 0 bases, there was a span of 9 bases. The CDR3 runs to 16 residues. In DNA, the CDR3 is TGTGCCAGTAGTATAGAAATGACAGGCTCTGGAAACACCATATATTTT. Translation: CASSIEMTGSGNTIYF.

The chain uses TRBV4-1 and TRBJ1-1; D perhaps matches TRBD1 (6 bases). With 4 bases removed from V and 0 bases from J, the gap between germline ends came to 27 bases. Germline V gives CDR1 MGHRA, CDR2 YSYEKL. This CDR3 is built from 20 residues. CDR3 in DNA: TGCGCCAGCAGCCGGGGGACCCACAGGGAAGGGCCTTACATGAACACTGAAGCTTTCTTT. Translating it yields CASSRGTHREGPYMNTEAFF.

V gene TRBV28 combines with J gene TRBJ1-4; D may be TRBD1 (5 bases). V was pared by 2 bases and J by 8 bases, with 21 bases between. The CDR3 runs to 17 residues. Germline V gene data show CDR1 as MDHEN and CDR2 as SYDVKM. The CDR3 DNA reads TGTGCCAGCAGTTTACTCCCCGCTTGCGGGGCGTTAGAAAAACTGTTTTTT. Protein sequence: CASSLLPACGALEKLFF.

Details on this clone: It is unclear where the CDR3 begins or ends on the DNA, so no DNA is shown, and the CDR3 is as TCRdb lists it. The sample carries other DNA sequences with the same CDR3. The rearrangement links TRBV27 to TRBJ1-5. Ends included, the CDR3 has 13 residues. Germline CDR1 and CDR2: MNHEY and SMNVEV (reference sequence). CDR3 amino acids: CASSSSSNQPQHF.

The chain combines TRBV5-6 with TRBJ2-3, with D possibly matching TRBD2 (5 bases). This CDR3 has 15 amino acids. Trimming took off 4 bases at V and 4 bases at J, with 16 bases between the two ends. Germline-derived CDR1 and CDR2 are SGHDT and YYEEEE. CDR3 sequence reads: CASSPSGGMSDTQYF. The CDR3 region has the DNA TGTGCCAGCAGCCCGAGCGGAGGAATGTCAGATACGCAGTATTTT.

The rearrangement links TRBV4-3 to TRBJ2-7; 13 nucleotides align to TRBD2. The CDR3 covers 15 residues. Germline CDR1 is LGHNA and CDR2 is YSLEER. V lost 0 bases, J lost 12 bases, and 8 bases stayed unmatched. The DNA for the CDR3 is TGCGCCAGCAGCCAAGATTGGGGACTAGCGGGATGTCGGTACTTC. This sequence encodes CASSQDWGLAGCRYF.

The V gene is TRBV6-5, the J gene TRBJ1-2; D not resolved. The CDR3 extends over 13 amino acids. V dropped 4 bases and J dropped 8 bases, with 14 bases sitting between them. Germline CDR1 and CDR2: MNHEY and SVGAGI. The CDR3 reads CASSSQSARGYTF. The CDR3 nucleotides read TGTGCCAGCAGTTCCCAGTCGGCGAGGGGCTACACCTTC.

The chain links TRBV21-1 to TRBJ1-2; the D call of TRBD1 is as the table states it, not checked on the DNA. TRBV21-1 is reported as a pseudogene. CDR3 length: 16 amino acids. The CDR3 DNA reads TGTGCCAGCAGCAAAGGGCCCGGGACAGCGGGCTATGGCTACACCTTC. It codes for CASSKGPGTAGYGYTF.